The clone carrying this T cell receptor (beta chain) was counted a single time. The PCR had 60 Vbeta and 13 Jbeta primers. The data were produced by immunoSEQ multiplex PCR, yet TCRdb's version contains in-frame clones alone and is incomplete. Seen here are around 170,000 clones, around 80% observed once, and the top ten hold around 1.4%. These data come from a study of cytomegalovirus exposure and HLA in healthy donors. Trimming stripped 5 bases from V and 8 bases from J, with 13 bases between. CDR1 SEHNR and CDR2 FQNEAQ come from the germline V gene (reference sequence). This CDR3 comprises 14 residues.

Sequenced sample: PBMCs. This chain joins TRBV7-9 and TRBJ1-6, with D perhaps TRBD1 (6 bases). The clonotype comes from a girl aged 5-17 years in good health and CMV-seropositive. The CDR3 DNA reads TGTGCCAGCAGCGTTGGACAGCCAGATTCACCCCTCCACTTT. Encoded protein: CASSVGQPDSPLHF.